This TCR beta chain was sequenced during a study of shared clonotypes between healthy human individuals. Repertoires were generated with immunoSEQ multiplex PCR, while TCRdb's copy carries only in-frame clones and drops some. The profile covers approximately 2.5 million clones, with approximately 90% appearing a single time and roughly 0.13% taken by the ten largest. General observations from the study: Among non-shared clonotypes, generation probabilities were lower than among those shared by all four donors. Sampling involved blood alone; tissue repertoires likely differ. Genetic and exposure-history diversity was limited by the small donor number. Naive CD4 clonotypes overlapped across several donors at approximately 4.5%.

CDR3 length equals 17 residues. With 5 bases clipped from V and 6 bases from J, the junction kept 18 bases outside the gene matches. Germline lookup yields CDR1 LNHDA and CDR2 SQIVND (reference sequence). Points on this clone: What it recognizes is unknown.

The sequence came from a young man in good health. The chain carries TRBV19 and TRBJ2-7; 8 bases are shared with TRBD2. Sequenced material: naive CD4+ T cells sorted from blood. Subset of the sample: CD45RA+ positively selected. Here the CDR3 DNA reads TGTGCCAGTAGTGATCGCGGGATTAGCGGGATGAGTGCCGAGCAGTACTTC. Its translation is CASSDRGISGMSAEQYF. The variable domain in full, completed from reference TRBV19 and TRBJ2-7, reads DGGITQSPKYLFRKEGQNVTLSCEQNLNHDAMYWYRQDPGQGLRLIYYSQIVNDFQKGDIAEGYSVSREKKESFPLTVTSAQKNPTAFYLCASSDRGISGMSAEQYFGPGTRLTVT.